This entry features one T cell receptor (beta chain) sequence. The sample belongs to a study of shared clonotypes between healthy human individuals. Sequencing used immunoSEQ multiplex PCR; TCRdb keeps in-frame clones, though not all of them. Of 560,000 or so clones listed, about 96% are singletons. CD45RO-negative CD8 cells positively selected for CCR7 made up the naive population, which excluded terminally differentiated effector memory CD45RA+ cells. Germline lookup yields CDR1 SNHLY and CDR2 FYNNEI. With V trimmed by 7 bases and J by 4 bases, 10 bases remained unmatched. The CDR3 sequence is 16 residues long.

The specimen was naive CD8+ T cells sorted from blood. The TCR sequence derives from a woman aged 30 to 39 in good health. This chain connects TRBV2 to TRBJ2-3, with TRBD2 matching 11 bases. As DNA, the CDR3 is TGTGCCAGCAAAAGGTCCCTAGCGGGGGGACCAGATACGCAGTATTTT. Protein sequence: CASKRSLAGGPDTQYF.